These 32 T cell receptor beta chains originate from one sample sequenced in a study of long-term antiretroviral therapy in people with HIV. At the survey level, the v3.0 immunoSEQ assay was run. Generated by immunoSEQ multiplex PCR, the TCRdb table keeps only in-frame clones and is missing some. The sample shows approximately 15,000 clones, 88% of them seen only once. This material consisted of unsorted PBMCs, taken 6.9 years after starting antiretroviral therapy. The receptors were gathered from a man over 45 with HIV.

V gene TRBV12-5 combines with J gene TRBJ2-3; 8 bases match TRBD2. V shed 5 bases and J 4 bases; nucleotides not matched to a gene: 5. This CDR3 is 14 amino acids long. Germline V CDR1 and CDR2: LGHNT, FRNRAP. This chain's CDR3 is CASGPGTSADTQYF. The CDR3, as DNA: TGTGCTAGTGGTCCTGGGACTAGTGCAGATACGCAGTATTTT.

This clone was observed once. V and J are TRBV6-5 and TRBJ1-1; D is undetermined. Germline V gene sequence: CDR1 MNHEY, CDR2 SVGAGI. The CDR3 sequence is 13 residues long. Trimming pared 8 bases from V and 1 base from J, leaving 11 bases between. The CDR3 region is CASAAETNTEAFF. CDR3 nucleotide sequence: TGTGCCAGCGCCGCCGAAACGAACACTGAAGCTTTCTTT.

The rearrangement links TRBV7-6 to TRBJ2-2, with a possible D match to TRBD2 (5 bases). CDR1 is SGHVS, CDR2 FNYEAQ, per germline. Trimming shortened V by 4 bases and J by 4 bases, and 13 bases separated the two germline ends. This CDR3 comprises 15 residues. The CDR3 here is CASSSLGEGTGELFF. As DNA, the CDR3 is TGTGCCAGCAGCTCCCTGGGCGAGGGCACCGGGGAGCTGTTTTTT.

DNA of the CDR3: TGCGCCAGCAGCCCGGGTAGGGAGTATAGCTCCTACAATGAGCAGTTCTTC. This sequence encodes CASSPGREYSSYNEQFF. The chain is built from TRBV5-1 and TRBJ2-1; D possibly corresponds to TRBD2 (5 bases). The germline V gene encodes CDR1 SGHRS and CDR2 YFSETQ. Between the trimmed V and J ends, which lost 4 bases and 0 bases, there was a span of 17 bases. The length of the CDR3 is 17 residues.

This chain uses TRBV19 with TRBJ2-7; the D gene could be TRBD1 or TRBD2 (5 bases each). The V and J ends lost 6 bases and 0 bases respectively, with 9 bases between them. Germline V gives CDR1 LNHDA, CDR2 SQIVND (reference sequence). This CDR3 is built from 13 residues. CDR3 sequence (DNA): TGTGCCAGTAGCCCAGGGACCTCCTACGAGCAGTACTTC. Residues: CASSPGTSYEQYF.

The V call is TRBV4-1, the J call TRBJ2-7; D is perhaps TRBD1 or TRBD2 (5 bases each). CDR3 size: 17 residues. Germline V gives CDR1 MGHRA, CDR2 YSYEKL. V was cut by 0 bases and J by 0 bases, with 15 bases left in between. The CDR3 sequence: CASSQDEGSGGSYEQYF. CDR3 in DNA: TGCGCCAGCAGCCAAGATGAGGGGAGCGGAGGCTCCTACGAGCAGTACTTC.

The chain combines TRBV7-2 with TRBJ1-5; the D gene is possibly TRBD1 (6 bases). In germline, CDR1 is SGHTA, CDR2 FQGNSA. The CDR3 extends over 15 amino acids. The germline V and J ends were trimmed by 0 bases and 3 bases, with 9 bases remaining between them. The CDR3 sequence: CASSLAQGLNQPQHF. The DNA for the CDR3 is TGTGCCAGCAGCTTAGCGCAGGGGCTCAATCAGCCCCAGCATTTT.

The gene calls are TRBV28 and TRBJ2-1, with TRBD2 matching 7 bases. Germline V gene data show CDR1 as MDHEN and CDR2 as SYDVKM. The V and J ends lost 3 bases and 5 bases, in that order; junction bases with no gene match: 7. There are 15 residues in the CDR3. For the CDR3, the DNA is TGTGCCAGCAGTTTTAGGGCTAGCGGAGACAATGAGCAGTTCTTC. Protein product: CASSFRASGDNEQFF.

The chain has TRBV14 and TRBJ2-1, with 9 bases fitting TRBD2. This CDR3 comprises 15 residues. Unmatched junction bases numbered 7, after V lost 6 bases and J lost 4 bases. The germline gives CDR1 SGHDN, CDR2 FVKESK. The CDR3 sequence is CASSFSGSSYNEQFF. The CDR3 DNA is TGTGCCAGCAGTTTTAGCGGGAGCTCGTACAATGAGCAGTTCTTC.

CDR3 residues: CASSSFMRLGGSSYEQYF. The CDR3 bases are TGTGCCAGCAGTTCCTTTATGCGCTTGGGGGGCAGCTCCTACGAGCAGTACTTC. The chain uses TRBV27 and TRBJ2-7; TRBD1 or TRBD2 may be the D gene (6 bases each). V was cut by 4 bases and J by 0 bases, with 22 bases left in between. CDR1 MNHEY and CDR2 SMNVEV come from the germline V gene (reference sequence). The CDR3 has 18 residues.

This clone occurred once. The V and J genes are TRBV9 and TRBJ1-4; no firm D call. This CDR3 spans 15 amino acids. V was pared by 0 bases and J by 8 bases, with 14 bases between. The germline CDR1 and CDR2 sequences are SGDLS and YYNGEE. Here the CDR3 reads CASSVATSSEEKLFF. The CDR3 DNA reads TGTGCCAGCAGCGTAGCTACGAGTTCTGAAGAAAAACTGTTTTTT.

The chain has TRBV14 and TRBJ2-1; unclear D gene. The germline CDR1 and CDR2 sequences are SGHDN and FVKESK. Trimming removed 1 base at V and 3 bases at J, with 7 bases between. CDR3 length equals 14 residues. Here the CDR3 reads CASSQARLYNEQFF. The CDR3 nucleotides are TGTGCCAGCAGCCAAGCCAGACTCTACAATGAGCAGTTCTTC.

V and J are TRBV28 and TRBJ1-2; D perhaps matches TRBD1 (6 bases). The germline CDR1 and CDR2 sequences are MDHEN and SYDVKM. The CDR3 spans 13 residues. V shed 2 bases and J shed 9 bases, with 13 bases lying between them. The CDR3 spells CASSLMEGGSYTF. The DNA of the CDR3 is TGTGCCAGCAGTTTAATGGAAGGGGGTAGCTACACCTTC.

The sample holds a few counts of this clone. The chain has TRBV28 and TRBJ1-5; 8 bases are a match to TRBD1. The CDR3 sequence is 16 residues long. The V and J ends lost 6 bases and 1 base, in that order; junction bases with no gene match: 8. Germline CDR1 MDHEN, CDR2 SYDVKM. DNA for the CDR3: TGTGCCAGCAGCTACTCAGGGGGCGGCAGCAATCAGCCCCAGCATTTT. Amino acid sequence: CASSYSGGGSNQPQHF. Combining the CDR3 with reference TRBV28 and TRBJ1-5 gives the whole variable domain DVKVTQSSRYLVKRTGEKVFLECVQDMDHENMFWYRQDPGLGLRLIYFSYDVKMKEKGDIPEGYSVSREKKERFSLILESASTNQTSMYLCASSYSGGGSNQPQHFGDGTRLSIL.

The V and J genes are TRBV11-2 and TRBJ2-3; D is possibly TRBD1 or TRBD2 (6 bases each). Germline V CDR1 and CDR2: SGHAT, FQNNGV. Trimming removed 5 bases from V and 7 bases from J, with 13 bases in between. The CDR3 runs to 13 residues. CDR3 protein: CASSQRGAYTQYF. CDR3 bases: TGTGCCAGCAGCCAGAGGGGGGCTTATACGCAGTATTTT. Full variable domain (missing parts from reference TRBV11-2 and TRBJ2-3): EAGVAQSPRYKIIEKRQSVAFWCNPISGHATLYWYQQILGQGPKLLIQFQNNGVVDDSQLPKDRFSAERLKGVDSTLKIQPAKLEDSAVYLCASSQRGAYTQYFGPGTRLTVL.

The chain carries TRBV7-2 and TRBJ2-5, with a weak D call TRBD1 (6 bases). CDR1 SGHTA and CDR2 FQGNSA come from the germline V gene. Trimming stripped 4 bases from V and 0 bases from J, with 12 bases between. The CDR3 runs 15 residues. Written as DNA, the CDR3 is TGTGCCAGCAGCTCCGGGACAATGTACCAAGAGACCCAGTACTTC. It codes for CASSSGTMYQETQYF. Drawing the rest from reference TRBV7-2 and TRBJ2-5, the complete variable domain is GAGVSQSPSNKVTEKGKDVELRCDPISGHTALYWYRQSLGQGLEFLIYFQGNSAPDKSGLPSDRFSAERTGGSVSTLTIQRTQQEDSAVYLCASSSGTMYQETQYFGPGTRLLVL.

For the CDR3, the DNA is TGTGCCAGCAGCTCAAACTCAGTAAGCTCCTACGAGCAGTACTTC. Translation gives CASSSNSVSSYEQYF. The V call is TRBV7-6, the J call TRBJ2-7, with no clear D. The V gene's germline CDR1 is SGHVS and CDR2 FNYEAQ. Trimming cost V 4 bases and J 0 bases, with 13 bases left between them. The CDR3 is made up of 15 amino acids. Complete variable domain (other parts from reference TRBV7-6 and TRBJ2-7): GAGVSQSPRYKVTKRGQDVALRCDPISGHVSLYWYRQALGQGPEFLTYFNYEAQQDKSGLPNDRFSAERPEGSISTLTIQRTEQRDSAMYRCASSSNSVSSYEQYFGPGTRLTVT.

This rearrangement joins TRBV5-1 to TRBJ1-4; a possible D gene is TRBD1 (6 bases). The V and J ends lost 4 bases and 5 bases respectively, with 15 bases between them. The germline gives CDR1 SGHRS, CDR2 YFSETQ. The CDR3 is 15 residues long. The CDR3 region has the DNA TGCGCCAGCAGCGCGACAGGTTCGAGGAATGAAAAACTGTTTTTT. This encodes CASSATGSRNEKLFF. The full variable domain, rest sourced from reference TRBV5-1 and TRBJ1-4, is KAGVTQTPRYLIKTRGQQVTLSCSPISGHRSVSWYQQTPGQGLQFLFEYFSETQRNKGNFPGRFSGRQFSNSRSEMNVSTLELGDSALYLCASSATGSRNEKLFFGSGTQLSVL.

This rearrangement joins TRBV28 to TRBJ1-2; D ambiguous. Germline assignment: CDR1 MDHEN and CDR2 SYDVKM. The CDR3 length is 15 residues. V was shortened by 2 bases and J by 0 bases, with 10 bases between the two germline ends. The DNA for the CDR3 is TGTGCCAGCAGTTTAAAGGGAAGGGCTAACTATGGCTACACCTTC. Translated, it gives CASSLKGRANYGYTF.

This chain links TRBV7-3 with TRBJ2-5; possible D gene TRBD1, 6 bases. CDR1 is SGHTA, CDR2 FQGTGA, per germline. V shed 4 bases and J shed 5 bases, with 17 bases lying between them. This CDR3 contains 15 residues. CDR3 in amino acids: CASSSHGQGTETQYF. The CDR3 DNA follows: TGTGCCAGCAGCTCACATGGCCAGGGGACGGAGACCCAGTACTTC.

The genes are TRBV4-2 and TRBJ2-1; D might be TRBD2 (5 bases). Germline lookup yields CDR1 LGHNA and CDR2 YNFKEQ. CDR3 length: 13 residues. The ends were cut back, 1 base at V and 8 bases at J, with 9 bases in the middle. CDR3 residues: CASSQGAGDEQFF. CDR3 DNA: TGTGCCAGCAGCCAAGGGGCCGGGGATGAGCAGTTCTTC.

The chain links TRBV18 to TRBJ2-3, with 13 bases aligning to TRBD2. From germline, CDR1 is KGHSH and CDR2 LQKENI. V lost 6 bases to trimming and J lost 5 bases; unmatched junction nucleotides: 8. The CDR3 consists of 16 residues. Here the CDR3 reads CASSHGLAGALDTQYF. The CDR3 nucleotides read TGTGCCAGCTCGCACGGACTAGCGGGAGCACTAGATACGCAGTATTTT.

The chain employs TRBV5-6 and TRBJ2-1; 8 bases are a match to TRBD2. The CDR3 extends over 14 amino acids. The ends lost 1 base at V and 3 bases at J; junction bases unmatched: 0. From germline, CDR1 is SGHDT and CDR2 YYEEEE. As DNA, the CDR3 is TGTGCCAGCAGCTTGACTAGCGGCTACAATGAGCAGTTCTTC. It yields the protein CASSLTSGYNEQFF.

The chain couples TRBV28 to TRBJ2-7, with TRBD1 matching 9 bases. Germline V CDR1 and CDR2: MDHEN, SYDVKM. CDR3 size: 14 residues. V gave up 2 bases and J gave up 3 bases; unmatched junction bases: 2. CDR3 in DNA: TGTGCCAGCAGTTTACCGGGACAGGGCTACGAGCAGTACTTC. It is translated as CASSLPGQGYEQYF. The whole variable domain, filled in from reference TRBV28 and TRBJ2-7, reads DVKVTQSSRYLVKRTGEKVFLECVQDMDHENMFWYRQDPGLGLRLIYFSYDVKMKEKGDIPEGYSVSREKKERFSLILESASTNQTSMYLCASSLPGQGYEQYFGPGTRLTVT.

The chain uses TRBV7-7 and TRBJ2-7, with 8 nucleotides matching TRBD1. The germline V gene has CDR1 SSHAT and CDR2 FNYEAQ (reference sequence). The CDR3 has 13 residues. V lost 4 bases to trimming and J lost 8 bases; unmatched junction nucleotides: 7. The DNA of the CDR3 is TGTGCCAGCAGCTACGGACAGGGTACGAAGCAGTACTTC. This gives the protein CASSYGQGTKQYF.

The gene calls are TRBV7-3 and TRBJ2-7; tentative D call: TRBD1 (7 bases). Trimming took off 1 base at V and 2 bases at J, with 18 bases between the two ends. Germline CDR1 SGHTA, CDR2 FQGTGA. The length of the CDR3 is 17 residues. The CDR3 loop reads CASSLRASAGGPYEQYF. CDR3 sequence (DNA): TGTGCCAGCAGCTTAAGGGCTTCGGCAGGGGGGCCCTACGAGCAGTACTTC.

The gene calls are TRBV7-9 and TRBJ2-1, with TRBD1 matching over 8 bases. The CDR3 has 15 residues. Per the germline V gene, CDR1 is SEHNR and CDR2 is FQNEAQ (reference sequence). J lost 2 bases, V lost 5 bases, and 5 bases had no gene match. CDR3 sequence reads: CASSPRTGPYNEQFF. CDR3 DNA sequence: TGTGCCAGCAGCCCCCGGACAGGGCCCTACAATGAGCAGTTCTTC. The full variable domain, with the rest looked up from reference TRBV7-9 and TRBJ2-1, is DTGVSQNPRHKITKRGQNVTFRCDPISEHNRLYWYRQTLGQGPEFLTYFQNEAQLEKSRLLSDRFSAERPKGSFSTLEIQRTEQGDSAMYLCASSPRTGPYNEQFFGPGTRLTVL.

V and J are TRBV27 and TRBJ2-7; 9 nucleotides agree with TRBD2. Trimming at V came to 3 bases and at J to 6 bases, leaving 12 bases not matched to a gene. The CDR3 is 16 residues long. Germline-derived CDR1 and CDR2 are MNHEY and SMNVEV (reference sequence). CDR3 coding DNA: TGTGCCAGCAGTTTTATGGGGGGACTAGCCCTTTCCGAGCAGTACTTC. Amino acids: CASSFMGGLALSEQYF.

The gene calls are TRBV4-1 and TRBJ1-2; TRBD1 might be the D (5 bases). The CDR3 consists of 14 residues. Germline V gives CDR1 MGHRA, CDR2 YSYEKL. Between the trimmed V and J ends, which lost 0 bases and 13 bases, there was a span of 18 bases. In nucleotides, the CDR3 is TGCGCCAGCAGCCAAGATCTTCTACACAGGCGGTGCACCTTC. It codes for CASSQDLLHRRCTF.

The chain combines TRBV19 with TRBJ1-5, with a possible D match to TRBD1 (5 bases). The CDR3 consists of 14 residues. Germline V gene lookup returns CDR1 LNHDA and CDR2 SQIVND (reference sequence). V was clipped by 7 bases and J by 5 bases, with 15 bases between them. The CDR3 sequence: CASNMGGLYQPQHF. In DNA, the CDR3 is TGTGCCAGTAATATGGGGGGACTGTATCAGCCCCAGCATTTT.

The count of this clone is one. This chain joins TRBV30 and TRBJ2-5; a possible D gene is TRBD2 (6 bases). The CDR3 length is 14 residues. The ends were cut back, 7 bases at V and 3 bases at J, with 18 bases in the middle. The germline gives CDR1 GTSNPN, CDR2 SVGIG (reference sequence). Written as DNA, the CDR3 is TGTGCCTATGGTGGGGGAGGTATGAAAGAGACCCAGTACTTC. It translates to CAYGGGGMKETQYF.

The CDR3 DNA is TGTGCCAGCAGCTTGGGGGTTTTCACTGAAGCTTTCTTT. This sequence encodes CASSLGVFTEAFF. The chain has TRBV5-4 and TRBJ1-1; D gene uncertain. The V end was cut by 0 bases, the J end by 4 bases, with 7 bases between. Per germline, CDR1 SGHNT and CDR2 YYREEE (reference sequence). The CDR3 sequence is 13 residues long. Drawing the rest from reference TRBV5-4 and TRBJ1-1, the complete variable domain is ETGVTQSPTHLIKTRGQQVTLRCSSQSGHNTVSWYQQALGQGPQFIFQYYREEENGRGNFPPRFSGLQFPNYSSELNVNALELDDSALYLCASSLGVFTEAFFGQGTRLTVV.